The 24 T cell receptor beta chains below all came from one sample that was sequenced in a study of blood T cell repertoires in COVID-19. This table comes from immunoSEQ multiplex PCR, and its TCRdb copy is limited to in-frame clones, with some not included. The profile covers roughly 250,000 clones, with about 90% appearing a single time and over 0.75% taken by the ten largest. The specimen sequenced was PBMCs or T cells enriched from blood (not recorded which). Receptors originate from a man between 45 and 60 years old who had been exposed to COVID-19.

This chain connects TRBV5-1 to TRBJ2-2, with 10 bases that match TRBD2. The ends lost 3 bases at V and 4 bases at J; junction bases unmatched: 12. CDR3 length: 18 residues. The germline V gene has CDR1 SGHRS and CDR2 YFSETQ. CDR3 nucleotide sequence: TGCGCCAGCAGCTCCTCGCTCCTAGCGGGAGACGTCACCGGGGAGCTGTTTTTT. Its translation is CASSSSLLAGDVTGELFF.

This clone turned up a few times. This rearrangement joins TRBV28 to TRBJ2-7, with 12 bases fitting TRBD1. V dropped 1 base and J dropped 6; count of bases not matched to a gene: 4. The CDR3 runs to 15 residues. Per the germline V gene, CDR1 is MDHEN and CDR2 is SYDVKM. The CDR3: CASSLLGTGGSEQYV. In DNA form, the CDR3 reads TGTGCCAGCAGTTTATTGGGGACAGGGGGCTCCGAGCAGTACGTC.

DNA for the CDR3: TGTGCCAGCGCATTTCAGTTACCCTATGGCTACACCTTC. This sequence encodes CASAFQLPYGYTF. The V call is TRBV7-2, the J call TRBJ1-2; the D is unclear. Per germline, CDR1 SGHTA and CDR2 FQGNSA. The CDR3 length is 13 residues. V shed 8 bases and J shed 4 bases, with 14 bases lying between them.

The chain couples TRBV18 to TRBJ1-5, with D unclear. Germline values: CDR1 KGHSH, CDR2 LQKENI. The length of the CDR3 is 17 residues. The V gene lost 3 bases and the J gene lost 0 bases, with 15 bases spanning the gap. CDR3 loop: CASSPQSGSGSNQPQHF. As DNA, the CDR3 is TGTGCCAGCTCACCGCAATCCGGGTCGGGTAGCAATCAGCCCCAGCATTTT.

The V and J genes are TRBV27 and TRBJ2-1, with 7 bases aligning to TRBD1. The germline V gene has CDR1 MNHEY and CDR2 SMNVEV (reference sequence). Trimming removed 5 bases from V and 3 bases from J; junction bases left unmatched: 7. CDR3 size: 15 residues. The CDR3 sequence is CASSLPRDSYNEQFF. The CDR3 region has the DNA TGTGCCAGCAGTCTCCCAAGGGACAGCTACAATGAGCAGTTCTTC.

The V call is TRBV25-1, the J call TRBJ1-2; TRBD1 matches 9 bases. V dropped 2 bases and J dropped 12; count of bases not matched to a gene: 7. Germline-derived CDR1 and CDR2 are MGHDK and SYGVNS. The CDR3 is made up of 13 amino acids. As DNA, the CDR3 is TGTGCCAGCAGTGAAGCGGGACAGGGAAAGCACACCTTC. Translated, it gives CASSEAGQGKHTF.

This chain joins TRBV7-9 and TRBJ2-1; D perhaps matches TRBD1 (6 bases). Trimming removed 1 base from V and 8 bases from J, with 9 bases in between. Germline values: CDR1 SEHNR, CDR2 FQNEAQ (reference sequence). The CDR3 covers 13 residues. CDR3 amino acids: CASSLVQGYEQFF. The CDR3 DNA follows: TGTGCCAGCAGCTTAGTACAGGGCTATGAGCAGTTCTTC.

The chain is built from TRBV18 and TRBJ1-2; TRBD1 matches at 11 bases. V dropped 3 bases and J dropped 4; count of bases not matched to a gene: 4. This CDR3 is 15 amino acids long. CDR1 is KGHSH and CDR2 is LQKENI in the germline V gene. The CDR3 loop is CASSPGQGASYGYTF. The CDR3 DNA reads as TGTGCCAGCTCACCTGGACAGGGGGCGAGCTATGGCTACACCTTC.

The J gene is TRBJ1-5, the V gene TRBV7-2, with D possibly being TRBD1 (6 bases). This CDR3 has 15 residues. Trimming took 5 bases from V and 4 from J, leaving 15 bases between them. In germline, CDR1 is SGHTA, CDR2 FQGNSA. The CDR3 nucleotides are TGTGCCAGCAGCCAGGGTTGGACAGCTAATCAGCCCCAGCATTTT. It encodes CASSQGWTANQPQHF. The full variable domain, completed using reference TRBV7-2 and TRBJ1-5, is GAGVSQSPSNKVTEKGKDVELRCDPISGHTALYWYRQSLGQGLEFLIYFQGNSAPDKSGLPSDRFSAERTGGSVSTLTIQRTQQEDSAVYLCASSQGWTANQPQHFGDGTRLSIL.

The CDR3: CASSQDTAAWTGDEKLFF. CDR3 DNA: TGTGCCAGCAGCCAAGATACTGCCGCTTGGACAGGGGATGAAAAACTGTTTTTT. V gene TRBV4-2 combines with J gene TRBJ1-4; the match to TRBD1 covers 9 bases. Unmatched junction bases numbered 11, after V lost 0 bases and J lost 6 bases. The CDR3 runs 18 residues. Germline CDR1 reads LGHNA; CDR2 reads YNFKEQ.

The genes are TRBV30 and TRBJ2-7; the D is unclear. V was clipped by 1 base and J by 4 bases, with 8 bases between them. Germline V gene sequence: CDR1 GTSNPN, CDR2 SVGIG (reference sequence). The CDR3 runs to 12 residues. In nucleotides, the CDR3 is TGTGCCTGGAGTGCCCATCCATACGAGCAGTACGTC. Translating it yields CAWSAHPYEQYV.

The V and J genes are TRBV5-5 and TRBJ2-1; 8 bases map to TRBD1. Unmatched junction bases numbered 9, after V lost 3 bases and J lost 7 bases. CDR3 length equals 15 residues. CDR1 and CDR2 (germline): SGHKS, YYEKEE (reference sequence). CDR3 sequence: CASSSTDRAENEQFF. In nucleotides, the CDR3 is TGTGCCAGCAGCTCGACGGACAGGGCAGAGAATGAGCAGTTCTTC.

This clone has just a few counts. The chain is built from TRBV28 and TRBJ1-2, with TRBD1 identical over 9 bases. Germline trimming cut 3 bases from V and 8 bases from J; bases unmatched to any gene: 4. The CDR3 spans 13 residues. The germline gives CDR1 MDHEN, CDR2 SYDVKM. CDR3 protein: CASSLGTGYGYTF. The CDR3 DNA reads TGTGCCAGCAGTTTGGGGACAGGGTACGGCTACACCTTC.

As for this clone: Germline is not matched at one junction end, which may reflect a read error. CDR3 coding DNA: TGCAGTGCTCCTCGGCAGGCCCGCCCAATTTTC. It encodes CSAPRQARPIF. The rearrangement links TRBV20-1 to TRBJ1-2, with D unresolved. This CDR3 is built from 11 residues. Germline values: CDR1 DFQATT, CDR2 SNEGSKA (reference sequence).

V gene TRBV19 combines with J gene TRBJ1-2, with 7 bases aligning to TRBD1. This CDR3 is 14 amino acids long. J was trimmed by 5 bases and V by 8 bases; bases with no gene match: 11. Germline V lookup: CDR1 LNHDA, CDR2 SQIVND (reference sequence). Here the CDR3 reads CASVDRVESYGYTF. The CDR3 DNA follows: TGTGCCAGTGTCGACAGGGTTGAGTCGTATGGCTACACCTTC.

The rearrangement joins TRBV19 to TRBJ1-3; D not resolved. There are 12 residues in the CDR3. Per the germline V gene, CDR1 is LNHDA and CDR2 is SQIVND (reference sequence). With 10 bases removed from V and 3 bases from J, the gap between germline ends came to 10 bases. The CDR3 region has the DNA TGTGCCACCAATACCGGTGGAAACACCATATATTTT. This gives the protein CATNTGGNTIYF.

The CDR3 DNA follows: TGTGCCAGCAGCTTACGACTAGCGGGAGGTTACGAGCAGTACGTC. Translating gives CASSLRLAGGYEQYV. The gene calls are TRBV5-6 and TRBJ2-7; 13 positions agree with TRBD2. This CDR3 has 15 amino acids. Trimming removed 2 bases from V and 4 bases from J; junction bases left unmatched: 3. From germline, CDR1 is SGHDT and CDR2 YYEEEE.

Written as DNA, the CDR3 is TGTGCCAGCAGCTTAGCAACTAGCGGGAATCGCAATGAGCAGTTCTTC. This translates into CASSLATSGNRNEQFF. The J gene is TRBJ2-1, the V gene TRBV7-2, with 10 bases aligning to TRBD2. The CDR3 is 16 amino acids. The J segment lost 6 bases and the V segment lost 0 bases, leaving 5 bases of the junction unmatched. Germline V gene lookup returns CDR1 SGHTA and CDR2 FQGNSA.

As regards this clone: The same CDR3 can be traced to other DNA sequences in this sample. This chain connects TRBV5-1 to TRBJ1-2, with 7 bases identical to TRBD1. Losses at the gene ends were 0 bases for V and 2 bases for J; bases not matched to a gene: 4. Germline CDR1 reads SGHRS; CDR2 reads YFSETQ. The CDR3 is made up of 15 amino acids. The CDR3 spells CASSLDGRGNYGYTF. The CDR3 nucleotides are TGCGCCAGCAGCTTGGATGGCAGGGGGAACTATGGCTACACCTTC.

The chain carries TRBV6-4 and TRBJ1-2; D not certain. The ends were cut back, 10 bases at V and 4 bases at J, with 13 bases in the middle. This CDR3 is 12 amino acids long. Germline values: CDR1 MRHNA, CDR2 SNTAGT. For the CDR3, the DNA is TGTGCCACCTCCTCTAGGTTCTATGGCTACACCTTC. Its protein is CATSSRFYGYTF.

The chain has TRBV7-9 and TRBJ2-7, with D tentatively TRBD2 (6 bases). Trimming took 5 bases from V and 3 from J, leaving 17 bases between them. Germline-derived CDR1 and CDR2 are SEHNR and FQNEAQ (reference sequence). The CDR3 spans 15 residues. CDR3 DNA sequence: TGTGCCAGCAGCCATGTAGGGGCTAGCGACTACGAGCAGTACTTC. Amino acid sequence: CASSHVGASDYEQYF.

The chain is built from TRBV28 and TRBJ1-2, with 10 positions matching TRBD1. Trimming cost V 3 bases and J 4 bases; bases outside gene matches: 8. This CDR3 has 16 amino acids. Per the germline V gene, CDR1 is MDHEN and CDR2 is SYDVKM. CDR3 sequence reads: CASSLRSGTGAYGYTF. CDR3 nucleotides: TGTGCCAGCAGTTTGCGTAGCGGGACAGGGGCCTATGGCTACACCTTC.

This chain links TRBV28 with TRBJ1-3; possibly TRBD1 for D (5 bases). The CDR3 loop spans 16 amino acids. Germline CDR1 MDHEN, CDR2 SYDVKM. V lost 6 bases to trimming and J lost 1 base, with 16 bases between them. CDR3: CASRRNWPGSGNTIYF. The CDR3 DNA reads as TGTGCCAGCAGGAGGAACTGGCCAGGGTCTGGAAACACCATATATTTT.

The chain links TRBV19 to TRBJ1-3, with 8 positions matching TRBD1. Germline trimming cut 4 bases from V and 2 bases from J; bases unmatched to any gene: 10. CDR1 is LNHDA and CDR2 is SQIVND in the germline V gene (reference sequence). The CDR3 contains 17 residues. CDR3 residues: CASSRRQGQVTGNTIYF. CDR3 DNA: TGTGCCAGTAGTAGGCGGCAGGGACAGGTCACTGGAAACACCATATATTTT.